These T cell receptor beta chains were read from a single sample in a study of blood T cell repertoires in COVID-19. Generated by immunoSEQ multiplex PCR, the TCRdb table keeps only in-frame clones and is missing some. There are tens of thousands of clones in the sample; roughly 90% occur only once, and roughly 3.5% lies in the top ten. Sample: peripheral blood. The receptors stem from a man between 70 and 80 years old with acute or convalescent COVID-19. Each CDR3 is given with its conserved first and last residue. D genes are given only for firm matches. Clone size, where shown, is once, few, many, or a class for clones that have expanded.

size: -; D: -; J: TRBJ2-3; V: TRBV4-3; CDR3: CASSQNRDTYTDTQYF; DNA: TGCGCCAGCAGCCAAAACCGGGACACCTACACAGATACGCAGTATTTT
size: once; D: -; J: TRBJ1-1; V: TRBV5-4; CDR3: CASSTKQNTEAFF; DNA: TGTGCCAGCAGCACCAAACAGAACACTGAAGCTTTCTTT
size: -; D: TRBD1; J: TRBJ1-4; V: TRBV19; CDR3: CASSSFRGRHEKLFF; DNA: TGTGCCAGTAGTTCGTTCAGGGGGCGTCATGAAAAACTGTTTTTT
size: -; D: TRBD1; J: TRBJ2-7; V: TRBV28; CDR3: CASRDGTAKYEQYF; DNA: TGTGCCAGCAGGGACGGGACAGCCAAATACGAGCAGTACTTC
size: few; D: -; J: TRBJ1-6; V: TRBV12-3/TRBV12-4; CDR3: CASSLQGSSPLHF; DNA: TGTGCCAGCAGTTTACAGGGGAGTTCACCCCTCCACTTT
size: -; D: -; J: TRBJ1-2; V: TRBV7-2; CDR3: CASSLNRQNYGYTF; DNA: TGTGCCAGCAGCTTAAACCGACAGAACTATGGCTACACCTTC
size: -; D: -; J: TRBJ1-1; V: TRBV7-2; CDR3: CASSLQGMNTEAFF; DNA: TGTGCCAGCAGCTTACAGGGGATGAACACTGAAGCTTTCTTT
size: -; D: TRBD2; J: TRBJ2-5; V: TRBV11-2; CDR3: CASSLGPAGGQETQYF; DNA: TGTGCCAGCAGCTTAGGTCCAGCGGGGGGGCAGGAGACCCAGTACTTC
size: once; D: TRBD2; J: TRBJ2-5; V: TRBV5-1; CDR3: CASSNSAGGSQETQYF; DNA: TGCGCCAGCAGCAACAGCGCGGGGGGGTCCCAAGAGACCCAGTACTTC
size: -; D: -; J: TRBJ2-4; V: TRBV30; CDR3: CAWSRLVQGIQYF; DNA: TGTGCCTGGAGTCGACTTGTCCAGGGCATTCAGTACTTC
size: -; D: TRBD2; J: TRBJ2-3; V: TRBV6-1; CDR3: CASSESERGFSSTDTQYF; DNA: TGTGCCAGCAGTGAATCTGAGCGGGGGTTCTCTAGCACAGATACGCAGTATTTT
size: -; D: -; J: TRBJ1-1; V: TRBV7-2; CDR3: CASSFTQGRTEAFF; DNA: TGTGCCAGCAGCTTCACGCAGGGGCGAACTGAAGCTTTCTTT
size: -; D: -; J: TRBJ2-3; V: TRBV18; CDR3: CASSPPRAADTQYF; DNA: TGTGCCAGCTCACCTCCCAGGGCAGCTGATACGCAGTATTTT
size: few; D: -; J: TRBJ1-2; V: TRBV18; CDR3: CASSQNQGYGYTF; DNA: TGTGCCAGCTCACAGAACCAGGGCTATGGCTACACCTTC
size: once; D: -; J: TRBJ2-7; V: TRBV2; CDR3: CASSEARRGEQYF; DNA: TGTGCCAGCAGTGAAGCGCGCAGGGGCGAGCAGTACTTC
size: -; D: -; J: TRBJ1-3; V: TRBV7-8; CDR3: CASSSGSGNTIYF; DNA: TGTGCCAGCAGCTCGGGATCTGGAAACACCATATATTTT
size: -; D: TRBD2; J: TRBJ2-7; V: TRBV25-1; CDR3: CASSEGLANEQYF; DNA: TGTGCCAGCAGTGAAGGACTAGCAAACGAGCAGTACTTC
size: -; D: -; J: TRBJ2-3; V: TRBV4-1; CDR3: CASSQDQHATSTDTQYF; DNA: TGCGCCAGCAGCCAAGATCAACACGCCACCTCCACAGATACGCAGTATTTT
size: -; D: -; J: TRBJ2-2; V: TRBV19; CDR3: CASSTQGGTGELFF; DNA: TGTGCCAGTAGTACGCAGGGAGGCACCGGGGAGCTGTTTTTT
size: -; D: -; J: TRBJ1-2; V: TRBV19; CDR3: CASSMAGTKTGYTF; DNA: TGTGCCAGTAGTATGGCCGGGACTAAGACTGGCTACACCTTC
size: -; D: -; J: TRBJ1-1; V: TRBV14; CDR3: CASSLGRGGGTEAFF; DNA: TGTGCCAGCAGCTTGGGGAGGGGTGGGGGAACTGAAGCTTTCTTT
size: -; D: -; J: TRBJ2-3; V: TRBV30; CDR3: CAWSPPPVDTQYF; DNA: TGTGCCTGGAGTCCTCCCCCGGTGGATACGCAGTATTTT
size: -; D: TRBD1; J: TRBJ1-6; V: TRBV6-6; CDR3: CASSLSSQGGNSPLHF; DNA: TGTGCCAGCAGCCTTAGCTCTCAGGGGGGTAATTCACCCCTCCACTTT
size: -; D: -; J: TRBJ2-1; V: TRBV5-6; CDR3: CASSLGGEWSRGNEQFF; DNA: TGTGCCAGCAGCTTGGGCGGGGAGTGGTCTCGGGGCAATGAGCAGTTCTTC
size: -; D: TRBD2; J: TRBJ2-5; V: TRBV7-7; CDR3: CASSLFTSGGAVTQYF; DNA: TGTGCCAGCAGCTTGTTTACTAGCGGGGGGGCCGTCACCCAGTACTTC
size: -; D: TRBD2; J: TRBJ2-7; V: TRBV24-1; CDR3: CATSDFGRGGYEQYF; DNA: TGTGCCACCAGTGATTTCGGGCGGGGGGGCTACGAGCAGTACTTC
size: -; D: -; J: TRBJ1-5; V: TRBV6-1; CDR3: CASSDERDGYQPQHF; DNA: TGTGCCAGCAGTGACGAGCGCGACGGATATCAGCCCCAGCATTTT
size: -; D: -; J: TRBJ2-5; V: TRBV27; CDR3: CASSSQQETQYF; DNA: TGTGCCAGCAGTTCCCAGCAAGAGACCCAGTACTTC